Given below is one T cell receptor beta chain in context. As yet, its antigen is unknown. Healthy individuals who donated bone marrow served as the donors. The CDR3 is made up of 17 amino acids. CDR1 and CDR2 (germline): SGHTA, FQGTGA. With 2 bases removed from V and 1 base from J, the gap between germline ends came to 14 bases. PCR used 60 Vbeta primers and 13 Jbeta primers. Some clones are missing from TCRdb's copy, which holds only in-frame ones; the method was immunoSEQ multiplex PCR. The data show 100,000 to 150,000 clones, roughly four fifths seen once. This entry belongs to a study of cytomegalovirus exposure and HLA in healthy donors. Study background: Genotyping showed about 80% of a few hundred donors falling in the Caucasian-associated ancestry cluster. Findings and caveats of the study: TRBV6-2, TRBV6-3 and some other V segments were unresolvable in 87-base-pair reads. Based on reports, TCR beta sequences accurately predicted HLA-A and HLA-B alleles for most subjects.

This TCR came from a woman aged 55-70 years in good health and CMV-seronegative. The chain carries TRBV7-3 and TRBJ2-2; tentative D call: TRBD1 (6 bases). The sample was PBMCs. The CDR3 coding sequence is TGTGCCAGCAGCTTATACGCGGTGGGACAGAACACCGGGGAGCTGTTTTTT. Translating it yields CASSLYAVGQNTGELFF.